This entry lists 8 T cell receptor beta chains sequenced from one sample in a study of T cell changes during pregnancy in multiple sclerosis. Clones were read by immunoSEQ multiplex PCR, and TCRdb kept only the in-frame ones, dropping some. The sample carries 32,000 or so clones, roughly nine tenths recorded once. Sequencing used CD4+ T cells from peripheral blood mononuclear cells, obtained in the second trimester of pregnancy. These receptors were obtained from a female donor with multiple sclerosis, enrolled in a pregnancy study.

V is TRBV30 and J is TRBJ1-2; weak D call: TRBD1 (5 bases). The germline V gene encodes CDR1 GTSNPN and CDR2 SVGIG (reference sequence). The CDR3 length is 13 residues. Trimming pared 2 bases from V and 5 bases from J, leaving 12 bases between. The CDR3 loop is CAWSRGAGYGYTF. CDR3 DNA sequence: TGTGCCTGGAGTAGGGGCGCAGGTTATGGCTACACCTTC.

The chain uses TRBV4-2 and TRBJ2-7, with no clear D. Trimming stripped 0 bases from V and 3 bases from J, with 21 bases between. Germline V CDR1 and CDR2: LGHNA, YNFKEQ. This CDR3 spans 18 amino acids. The CDR3 coding sequence is TGTGCCAGCAGCCAAGACCCAGCTAAAGGAGTTTTTGTCTACGAGCAGTACTTC. Translating gives CASSQDPAKGVFVYEQYF.

This sequence joins TRBV6-5 and TRBJ2-7; 10 nucleotides line up with TRBD1. V lost 5 bases and J lost 3; bases outside the gene matches: 4. CDR1 MNHEY and CDR2 SVGAGI come from the germline V gene. This CDR3 comprises 14 residues. The CDR3 protein is CASSNRDRGYEQYF. In DNA form, the CDR3 reads TGTGCCAGCAGTAACAGGGACAGGGGCTACGAGCAGTACTTC.

The J gene is TRBJ1-1, the V gene TRBV5-1, with 9 bases matching TRBD1. Per germline, CDR1 SGHRS and CDR2 YFSETQ. The CDR3 has 16 amino acids. After removal of 7 bases from V and 1 base from J, the junction contained 11 bases not matched to a gene. In DNA, the CDR3 is TGCGCCAGCTGGAAACGTACAGGGGGCAGGAACACTGAAGCTTTCTTT. Translated, it gives CASWKRTGGRNTEAFF. Looking up the rest from reference TRBV5-1 and TRBJ1-1 gives the full variable domain: KAGVTQTPRYLIKTRGQQVTLSCSPISGHRSVSWYQQTPGQGLQFLFEYFSETQRNKGNFPGRFSGRQFSNSRSEMNVSTLELGDSALYLCASWKRTGGRNTEAFFGQGTRLTVV.

The rearrangement uses TRBV18 and TRBJ2-3; possible D gene TRBD1, 6 bases. Looked up from germline, CDR1 is KGHSH and CDR2 is LQKENI. The V gene lost 2 bases and the J gene lost 2 bases, with 14 bases spanning the gap. This CDR3 contains 16 residues. CDR3 residues: CASSPADRLFTDTQYF. The CDR3 DNA reads as TGTGCCAGCTCACCAGCGGACAGACTCTTCACAGATACGCAGTATTTT.

The chain carries TRBV9 and TRBJ1-6; D is possibly TRBD1 (6 bases). The CDR3 consists of 17 residues. The germline CDR1 and CDR2 sequences are SGDLS and YYNGEE. Between the trimmed V and J ends, which lost 1 base and 10 bases, there was a span of 21 bases. CDR3: CASSVNWVAGRGSPLHF. CDR3 in DNA: TGTGCCAGCAGCGTAAATTGGGTTGCGGGTAGGGGGTCACCCCTCCACTTT.

The rearrangement joins TRBV7-8 to TRBJ1-2; 7 nucleotides agree with TRBD1. V was pared by 1 base and J by 3 bases, with 8 bases of the junction left unmatched. This CDR3 is built from 16 residues. Per germline, CDR1 SGHVS and CDR2 FQNEAQ. The CDR3, as DNA: TGTGCCAGCAGCTTAGTCCGTTTAGGGGGCCACTATGGCTACACCTTC. This translates into CASSLVRLGGHYGYTF.

The chain is built from TRBV30 and TRBJ1-3, with D possibly being TRBD1 (5 bases). Germline CDR1 and CDR2: GTSNPN and SVGIG (reference sequence). V was shortened by 4 bases and J by 4 bases, with 14 bases between the two germline ends. CDR3 length equals 14 residues. The CDR3 protein is CAWTWGSAGNTIYF. CDR3 sequence (DNA): TGTGCCTGGACCTGGGGCAGTGCGGGAAACACCATATATTTT.